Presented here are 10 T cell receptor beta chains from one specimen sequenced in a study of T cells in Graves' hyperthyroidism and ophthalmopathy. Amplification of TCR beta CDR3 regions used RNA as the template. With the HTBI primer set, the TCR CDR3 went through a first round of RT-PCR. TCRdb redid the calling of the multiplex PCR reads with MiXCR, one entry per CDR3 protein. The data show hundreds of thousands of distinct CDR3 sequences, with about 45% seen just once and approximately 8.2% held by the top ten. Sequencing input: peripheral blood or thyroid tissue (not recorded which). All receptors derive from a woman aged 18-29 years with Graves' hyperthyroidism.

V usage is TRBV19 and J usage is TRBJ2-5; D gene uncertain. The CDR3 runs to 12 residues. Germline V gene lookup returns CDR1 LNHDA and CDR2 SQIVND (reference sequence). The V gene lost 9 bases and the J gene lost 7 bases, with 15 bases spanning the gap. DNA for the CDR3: TGTGCCAGCAGCTCACCCTGGGGGACCCAGTACTTC. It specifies CASSSPWGTQYF.

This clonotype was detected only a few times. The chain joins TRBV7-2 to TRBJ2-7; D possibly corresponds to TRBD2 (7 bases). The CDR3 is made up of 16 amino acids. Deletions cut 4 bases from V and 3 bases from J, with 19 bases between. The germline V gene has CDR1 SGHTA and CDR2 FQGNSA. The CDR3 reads CASSSGVGGAFYEQYF. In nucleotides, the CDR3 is TGTGCCAGCAGCTCAGGGGTAGGGGGGGCCTTCTACGAGCAGTACTTC. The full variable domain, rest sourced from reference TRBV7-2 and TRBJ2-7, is GAGVSQSPSNKVTEKGKDVELRCDPISGHTALYWYRQSLGQGLEFLIYFQGNSAPDKSGLPSDRFSAERTGGSVSTLTIQRTQQEDSAVYLCASSSGVGGAFYEQYFGPGTRLTVT.

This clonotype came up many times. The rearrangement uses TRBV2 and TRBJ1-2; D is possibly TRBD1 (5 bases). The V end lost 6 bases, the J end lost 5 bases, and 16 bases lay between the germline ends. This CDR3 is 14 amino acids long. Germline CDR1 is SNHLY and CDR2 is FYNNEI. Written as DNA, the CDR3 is TGTGCCAGCAGGACGGGCGACAGAAGATATGGCTACACCTTC. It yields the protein CASRTGDRRYGYTF.

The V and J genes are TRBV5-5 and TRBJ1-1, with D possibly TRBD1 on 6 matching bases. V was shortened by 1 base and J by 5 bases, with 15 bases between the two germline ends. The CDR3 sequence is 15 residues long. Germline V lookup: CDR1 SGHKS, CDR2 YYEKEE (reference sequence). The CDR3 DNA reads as TGTGCCAGCAGCTTGAGGGGGGGGCGAGATACTGAAGCTTTCTTT. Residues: CASSLRGGRDTEAFF.

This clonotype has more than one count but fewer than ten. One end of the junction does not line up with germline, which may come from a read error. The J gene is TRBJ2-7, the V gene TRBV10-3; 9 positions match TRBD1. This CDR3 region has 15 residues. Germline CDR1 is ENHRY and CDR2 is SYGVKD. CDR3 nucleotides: TGTGCCAGCAGTACTGGACAGGGGATTATGTACGAGCAGTACTTC. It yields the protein CASSTGQGIMYEQYF.

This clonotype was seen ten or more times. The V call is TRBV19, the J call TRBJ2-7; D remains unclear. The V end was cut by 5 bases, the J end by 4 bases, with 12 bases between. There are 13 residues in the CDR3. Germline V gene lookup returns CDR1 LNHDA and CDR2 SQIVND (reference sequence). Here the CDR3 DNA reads TGTGCCAGTAGTGCAGGACGATCATACGAGCAGTACTTC. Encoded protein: CASSAGRSYEQYF.

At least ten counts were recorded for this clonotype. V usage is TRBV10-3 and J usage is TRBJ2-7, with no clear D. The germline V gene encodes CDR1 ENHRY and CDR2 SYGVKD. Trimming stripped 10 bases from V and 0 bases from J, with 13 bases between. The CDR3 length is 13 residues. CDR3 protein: CASGRRSSYEQYF. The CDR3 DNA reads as TGTGCCAGCGGACGGCGGAGCTCCTACGAGCAGTACTTC.

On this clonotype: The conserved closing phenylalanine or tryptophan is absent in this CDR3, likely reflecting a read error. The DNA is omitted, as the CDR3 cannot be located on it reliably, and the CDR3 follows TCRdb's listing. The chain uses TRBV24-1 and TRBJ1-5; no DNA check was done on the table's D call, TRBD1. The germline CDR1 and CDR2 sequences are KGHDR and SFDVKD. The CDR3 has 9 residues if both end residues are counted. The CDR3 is CATRPGQGN.

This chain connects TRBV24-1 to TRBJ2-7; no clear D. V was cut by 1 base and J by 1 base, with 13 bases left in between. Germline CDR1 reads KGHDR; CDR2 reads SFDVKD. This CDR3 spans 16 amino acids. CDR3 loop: CATSDFRRKESYEQYF. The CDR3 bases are TGTGCCACCAGTGATTTCAGACGGAAGGAGTCCTACGAGCAGTACTTC.

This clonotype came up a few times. CDR3 in DNA: TGTGCCAGCAGTGAACAGGGTTTGACTGAAGCTTTCTTT. It is translated as CASSEQGLTEAFF. The chain carries TRBV12-3 or TRBV12-4 and TRBJ1-1; D possibly corresponds to TRBD1 (6 bases). With 5 bases removed from V and 5 bases from J, the gap between germline ends came to 12 bases. This CDR3 is 13 amino acids long.